What follows are 14 T cell receptor beta chains derived from one specimen sequenced in a study of blood T cell repertoires in COVID-19. Libraries were prepared by immunoSEQ multiplex PCR; TCRdb keeps only in-frame clonotypes and omits some of them. The repertoire consists of some 66,000 clones, with approximately 80% occurring once and the leading ten covering 5% to 7.5%. Sequences were obtained from peripheral blood. These receptors originate from a man between 60 and 75 years old with acute or convalescent COVID-19.

V gene TRBV7-9 combines with J gene TRBJ1-2, with a possible D match to TRBD1 (6 bases). The germline V gene encodes CDR1 SEHNR and CDR2 FQNEAQ (reference sequence). The CDR3 covers 15 residues. Trimming removed 5 bases at V and 0 bases at J, with 13 bases between. CDR3 sequence (DNA): TGTGCCAGCAGCCAGAGGGGGAACGCTAACTATGGCTACACCTTC. Protein sequence: CASSQRGNANYGYTF.

The V gene is TRBV4-2, the J gene TRBJ1-5, with TRBD1 matching 8 bases. The junction had 7 bases not matched to a gene; V was cut back by 0 bases and J by 6 bases. The germline V gene encodes CDR1 LGHNA and CDR2 YNFKEQ. The CDR3 covers 16 residues. The CDR3 reads CASSQEPRGPSQPQHF. The CDR3 coding sequence is TGTGCCAGCAGCCAAGAACCCAGGGGGCCTAGTCAGCCCCAGCATTTT.

This clone was counted once. In DNA, the CDR3 is TGTGCCAGTAGCAATTTCCCTCCGGACAGCAACAATCAGCCCCAGCATTTT. Its translation is CASSNFPPDSNNQPQHF. This chain links TRBV19 with TRBJ1-5, with D tentatively TRBD1 (6 bases). Germline CDR1 LNHDA, CDR2 SQIVND (reference sequence). V lost 6 bases and J lost 3, with 21 bases in between. CDR3 length equals 17 residues.

This chain joins TRBV7-2 and TRBJ2-1, with 7 bases matching TRBD2. Germline CDR1 is SGHTA and CDR2 is FQGNSA. The CDR3 sequence is 15 residues long. V shed 5 bases and J 10 bases; nucleotides not matched to a gene: 14. As DNA, the CDR3 is TGTGCCAGCAGCGTCCCGGGACTATCATCCTTAGAGCAGTTCTTC. It codes for CASSVPGLSSLEQFF. The variable domain in full, completed from reference TRBV7-2 and TRBJ2-1, reads GAGVSQSPSNKVTEKGKDVELRCDPISGHTALYWYRQSLGQGLEFLIYFQGNSAPDKSGLPSDRFSAERTGGSVSTLTIQRTQQEDSAVYLCASSVPGLSSLEQFFGPGTRLTVL.

The chain combines TRBV10-2 with TRBJ2-1; D might be TRBD2 (5 bases). Germline V CDR1 and CDR2: WSHSY, SAAADI. V shed 2 bases and J shed 4 bases, with 6 bases lying between them. The CDR3 runs 13 residues. The CDR3 protein is CASSETGYNEQFF. The CDR3 DNA reads as TGCGCCAGCAGTGAGACGGGGTACAATGAGCAGTTCTTC.

Judged by abundance, this clone is medium-sized. V gene TRBV19 combines with J gene TRBJ2-1, with a tentative D call TRBD1 (6 bases). Trimming took 3 bases from V and 10 from J, leaving 13 bases between them. The CDR3 sequence is 13 residues long. Germline assignment: CDR1 LNHDA and CDR2 SQIVND (reference sequence). CDR3 nucleotides: TGTGCCAGTAGTATTACAGGGTGGGGGGAGCAGTTCTTC. Encoded protein: CASSITGWGEQFF.

The chain links TRBV4-1 to TRBJ1-1, with D perhaps matching TRBD1 (6 bases). V was trimmed by 0 bases and J by 0 bases, leaving 14 bases between them. Germline-derived CDR1 and CDR2 are MGHRA and YSYEKL. The CDR3 has 17 residues. The chain's CDR3 is CASSQDPGRGVNTEAFF. The DNA of the CDR3 is TGCGCCAGCAGCCAAGATCCAGGCAGGGGAGTGAACACTGAAGCTTTCTTT.

In regard to this clone: The sample carries other DNA sequences with the same CDR3. The V call is TRBV3-1 (or the pseudogene TRBV3-2), the J call TRBJ1-2; 8 bases line up with TRBD1. V lost 6 bases and J lost 4; bases outside the gene matches: 4. Germline values: CDR1 LGHDT, CDR2 YNNKEL (reference sequence). The CDR3 consists of 13 residues. CDR3 DNA: TGTGCCAGCAGTACCGGACAGGGCTATGGCTACACCTTC. Protein sequence: CASSTGQGYGYTF.

This chain connects TRBV6-2 or TRBV6-3 to TRBJ2-1, with D tentatively TRBD1 (6 bases). CDR1 and CDR2 from the germline V gene are MNHEY and SVGEGT. The CDR3 covers 13 residues. Trimming took off 6 bases at V and 10 bases at J, with 16 bases between the two ends. CDR3 in DNA: TGTGCCAGCAGCGGACAGTACAGAGGGGAGCAGTTCTTC. Amino acids: CASSGQYRGEQFF.

A single count supports this clone. V is TRBV30 and J is TRBJ1-4; perhaps TRBD1 as D (5 bases). This CDR3 has 15 residues. V was shortened by 4 bases and J by 2 bases, with 14 bases between the two germline ends. Germline lookup yields CDR1 GTSNPN and CDR2 SVGIG (reference sequence). The DNA of the CDR3 is TGTGCCTGGAAGCGGGACCATAGCACTAATGAAAAACTGTTTTTT. Encoded protein: CAWKRDHSTNEKLFF.

This clone was seen a handful of times. The gene calls are TRBV6-7 and TRBJ2-7, with 9 positions matching TRBD1. TRBV6-7 is annotated as an ORF whose role is uncertain. The CDR3 length is 16 residues. Trimming removed 6 bases from V and 7 bases from J; junction bases left unmatched: 16. CDR3 sequence: CASSQSGRTGEGEQYV. The CDR3 bases are TGTGCCAGCAGCCAGTCCGGACGGACAGGGGAAGGAGAGCAGTACGTC.

The chain couples TRBV27 to TRBJ1-6, with D uncertain. The V and J ends lost 3 bases and 7 bases respectively, with 10 bases between them. CDR3 size: 14 residues. The germline CDR1 and CDR2 sequences are MNHEY and SMNVEV (reference sequence). The CDR3 region is CASSFYSWNSPLHF. DNA of the CDR3: TGTGCCAGCAGTTTTTACTCCTGGAATTCACCCCTCCACTTT.

CDR3 sequence (DNA): TGTGCCAGCAGTGCCCTCCGGGACACACATTTACCCGTCTACGAGCAGTACTTC. This gives the protein CASSALRDTHLPVYEQYF. The chain couples TRBV6-2 or TRBV6-3 to TRBJ2-7; TRBD1 is a possible D gene (6 bases). The V gene's germline CDR1 is MNHEY and CDR2 SVGEGT. Trimming removed 5 bases at V and 3 bases at J, with 26 bases between. The CDR3 has 18 residues.

The CDR3 region has the DNA TGTGCCAGTAGTAAGCTCCAAAACTCTGGAAACACCATATATTTT. This codes for CASSKLQNSGNTIYF. The rearrangement links TRBV19 to TRBJ1-3; D is undetermined. V was clipped by 4 bases and J by 0 bases, with 10 bases between them. The germline gives CDR1 LNHDA, CDR2 SQIVND (reference sequence). The CDR3 extends over 15 amino acids.